The T cell receptor beta chain under discussion was sequenced for a study of blood T cell repertoires in COVID-19. Study-wide context: COVID-19 samples from acute and convalescent phases originated in the United States, Italy and Spain. In each case, the material was cDNA or gDNA derived from T cells, B-cell-depleted T cells, or PBMCs.

Unmatched junction bases numbered 11, after V lost 1 base and J lost 0 bases. Looked up from germline, CDR1 is GTSNPN and CDR2 is SVGIG (reference sequence). The CDR3 sequence is 17 residues long. Seattle's enrolled individuals joined amid active infection and were then monitored longitudinally. Authors' analysis steps: Amplification with reference gene primers provided the estimates of nucleated cell counts. Assay used: immunoSEQ multiplex PCR; TCRdb lists only in-frame clones, some missing. V and J calls and clone size are copied from that table; D and trimming were computed from the DNA. The data show hundreds of thousands of clones, with roughly nine tenths seen just once and about 3% held by the top ten.

Sequencing input: peripheral blood. This sequence originates from a woman in her 30s with COVID-19, enrolled during active disease. The chain employs TRBV30 and TRBJ1-1; 7 positions agree with TRBD1. CDR3 bases: TGTGCCTGGAGTGAAACAGGGGTACGGGGCATGAACACTGAAGCTTTCTTT. It yields the protein CAWSETGVRGMNTEAFF.